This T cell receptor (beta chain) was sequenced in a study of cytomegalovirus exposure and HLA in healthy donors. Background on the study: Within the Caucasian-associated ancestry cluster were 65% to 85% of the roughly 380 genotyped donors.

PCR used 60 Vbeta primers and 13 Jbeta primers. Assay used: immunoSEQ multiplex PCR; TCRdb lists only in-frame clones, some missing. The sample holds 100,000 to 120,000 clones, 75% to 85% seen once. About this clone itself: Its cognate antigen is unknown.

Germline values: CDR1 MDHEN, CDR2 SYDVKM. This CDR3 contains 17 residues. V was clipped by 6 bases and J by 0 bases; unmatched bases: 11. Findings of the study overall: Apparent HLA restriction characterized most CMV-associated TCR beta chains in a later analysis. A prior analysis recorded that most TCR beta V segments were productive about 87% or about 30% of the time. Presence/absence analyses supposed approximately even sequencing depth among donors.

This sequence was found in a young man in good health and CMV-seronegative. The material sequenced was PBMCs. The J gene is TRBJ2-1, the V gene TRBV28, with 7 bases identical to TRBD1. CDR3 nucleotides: TGTGCCAGCAGCCAAATTAGACAGGGTAGCTCCTACAATGAGCAGTTCTTC. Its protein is CASSQIRQGSSYNEQFF.